One and the same sample provided the 8 T cell receptor beta chains below, sequenced in a study of glioma-infiltrating T cells after dendritic cell vaccination. Sequencing used immunoSEQ multiplex PCR; TCRdb keeps in-frame clones, though not all of them. The table has 60,000 to 70,000 clones, approximately 85% seen once. Source: blood, taken before dendritic cell vaccination. All receptors derive from a human donor with glioblastoma.

The chain uses TRBV27 and TRBJ2-7, with D maybe TRBD1 (8 bases). Trimming stripped 4 bases from V and 4 bases from J, with 26 bases between. Per germline, CDR1 MNHEY and CDR2 SMNVEV (reference sequence). The CDR3 spans 18 residues. As DNA, the CDR3 is TGTGCCAGCAGTTCTCGGACAGGGACTATGGCAGGGGCTTACGAGCAGTACTTC. Protein product: CASSSRTGTMAGAYEQYF.

V and J are TRBV19 and TRBJ2-7; D gene uncertain. Trimming removed 0 bases at V and 2 bases at J, with 11 bases between. Germline loops: CDR1 LNHDA, CDR2 SQIVND (reference sequence). The CDR3 is made up of 15 amino acids. The CDR3 region is CASSIDTYSTYEQYF. The CDR3 bases are TGTGCCAGTAGTATAGATACCTACTCTACCTACGAGCAGTACTTC.

The chain links TRBV19 to TRBJ1-1, with a possible D match to TRBD1 (5 bases). V was trimmed by 3 bases and J by 11 bases, leaving 10 bases between them. The length of the CDR3 is 11 residues. Germline assignment: CDR1 LNHDA and CDR2 SQIVND (reference sequence). This CDR3 reads CASSIGHIAFF. The CDR3 bases are TGTGCCAGTAGTATCGGACATATCGCTTTCTTT.

This chain uses TRBV5-1 with TRBJ1-5; no firm D call. The CDR3 is 16 residues long. Germline V gene sequence: CDR1 SGHRS, CDR2 YFSETQ. Trimming stripped 1 base from V and 5 bases from J, with 16 bases between. The CDR3 nucleotides read TGCGCCAGCAGCTTGTGGGTAGGAGGGCGGTATCAGCCCCAGCATTTT. It specifies CASSLWVGGRYQPQHF.

A remark on this clone: Germline and junction disagree at one end, which may indicate a read error. The chain carries TRBV5-1 and TRBJ1-1; 10 bases fit TRBD1. The CDR3 consists of 17 residues. Germline CDR1 is SGHRS and CDR2 is YFSETQ. The CDR3: CASSPMGGQGMNTEAFF. CDR3 in DNA: TGCGCCAGCAGCCCCATGGGGGGACAGGGGATGAATACTGAAGCTTTCTTT.

Here the CDR3 DNA reads TGTGCCAGCAGCTCAGTGAGGAGGGACACCGGGGAGCTGTTTTTT. Its protein product is CASSSVRRDTGELFF. This sequence joins TRBV7-9 and TRBJ2-2; possibly TRBD2 for D (6 bases). CDR3 size: 15 residues. Germline-derived CDR1 and CDR2 are SEHNR and FQNEAQ (reference sequence). Trimming took 4 bases from V and 3 from J, leaving 12 bases between them. Filled out from reference TRBV7-9 and TRBJ2-2, the complete variable domain reads DTGVSQNPRHKITKRGQNVTFRCDPISEHNRLYWYRQTLGQGPEFLTYFQNEAQLEKSRLLSDRFSAERPKGSFSTLEIQRTEQGDSAMYLCASSSVRRDTGELFFGEGSRLTVL.

This rearrangement joins TRBV2 to TRBJ2-2; 11 bases match TRBD2. V lost 6 bases to trimming and J lost 5 bases; unmatched junction nucleotides: 5. CDR3 size: 15 residues. Germline CDR1 is SNHLY and CDR2 is FYNNEI. CDR3: CASRRLAGKTGELFF. The CDR3 nucleotides read TGTGCCAGCAGACGACTAGCGGGGAAGACCGGGGAGCTGTTTTTT.

V usage is TRBV7-6 and J usage is TRBJ2-7, with a possible D match to TRBD1 (5 bases). This CDR3 is built from 15 residues. CDR1 is SGHVS, CDR2 FNYEAQ, per germline. The V and J ends lost 1 base and 7 bases respectively, with 17 bases between them. The CDR3 sequence is CASSLVGLDIEEQYF. The CDR3 region has the DNA TGTGCCAGCAGCTTAGTAGGTCTGGACATCGAAGAGCAGTACTTC. Looking up the rest from reference TRBV7-6 and TRBJ2-7 gives the full variable domain: GAGVSQSPRYKVTKRGQDVALRCDPISGHVSLYWYRQALGQGPEFLTYFNYEAQQDKSGLPNDRFSAERPEGSISTLTIQRTEQRDSAMYRCASSLVGLDIEEQYFGPGTRLTVT.